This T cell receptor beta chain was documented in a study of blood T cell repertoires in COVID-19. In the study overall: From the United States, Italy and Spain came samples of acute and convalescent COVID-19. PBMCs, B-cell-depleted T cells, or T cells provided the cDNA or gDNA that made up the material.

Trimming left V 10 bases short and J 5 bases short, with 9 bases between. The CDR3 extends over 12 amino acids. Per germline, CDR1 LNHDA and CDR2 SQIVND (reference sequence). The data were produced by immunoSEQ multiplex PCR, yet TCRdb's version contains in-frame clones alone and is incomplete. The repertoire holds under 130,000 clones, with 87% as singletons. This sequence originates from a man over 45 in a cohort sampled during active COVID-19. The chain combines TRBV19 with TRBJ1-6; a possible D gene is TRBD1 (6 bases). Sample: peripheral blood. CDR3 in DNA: TGTGCCACACAGGGTGATAATTCACCCCTCCACTTT. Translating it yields CATQGDNSPLHF.